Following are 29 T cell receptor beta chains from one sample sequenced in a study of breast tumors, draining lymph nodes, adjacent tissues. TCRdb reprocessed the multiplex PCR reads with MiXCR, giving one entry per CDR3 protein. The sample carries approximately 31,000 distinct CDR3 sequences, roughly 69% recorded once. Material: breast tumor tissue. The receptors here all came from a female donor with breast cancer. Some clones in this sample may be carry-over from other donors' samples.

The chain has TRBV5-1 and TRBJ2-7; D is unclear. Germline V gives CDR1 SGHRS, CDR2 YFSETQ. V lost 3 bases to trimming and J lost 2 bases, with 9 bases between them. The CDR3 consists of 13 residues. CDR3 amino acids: CASSSGRAYEQYF. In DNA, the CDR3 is TGCGCCAGCAGCTCCGGTAGGGCCTACGAGCAGTACTTC.

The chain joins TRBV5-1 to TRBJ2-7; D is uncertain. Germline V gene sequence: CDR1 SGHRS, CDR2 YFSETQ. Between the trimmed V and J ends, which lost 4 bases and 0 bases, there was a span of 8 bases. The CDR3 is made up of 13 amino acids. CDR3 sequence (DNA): TGCGCCAGCAGCACAGACAACTCCTACGAGCAGTACTTC. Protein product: CASSTDNSYEQYF.

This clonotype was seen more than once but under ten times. This CDR3 is CASSPPWLAGGETQYF. The CDR3 region has the DNA TGTGCCAGCAGCCCCCCCTGGCTAGCGGGGGGAGAGACCCAGTACTTC. V and J are TRBV7-2 and TRBJ2-5; 11 bases line up with TRBD2. This CDR3 contains 16 residues. From germline, CDR1 is SGHTA and CDR2 FQGNSA. The V and J ends lost 5 bases and 4 bases, in that order; junction bases with no gene match: 9.

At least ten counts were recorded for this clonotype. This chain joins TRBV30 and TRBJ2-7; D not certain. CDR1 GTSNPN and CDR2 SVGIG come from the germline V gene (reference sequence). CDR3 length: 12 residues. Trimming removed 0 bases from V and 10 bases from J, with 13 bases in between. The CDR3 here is CAWSVPGKHQYF. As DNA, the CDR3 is TGTGCCTGGAGTGTACCTGGGAAGCATCAGTACTTC.

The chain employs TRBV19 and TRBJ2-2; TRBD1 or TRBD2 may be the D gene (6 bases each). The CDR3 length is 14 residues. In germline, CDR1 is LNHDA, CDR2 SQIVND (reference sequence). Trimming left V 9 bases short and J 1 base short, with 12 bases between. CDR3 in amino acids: CASRGGGNTGELFF. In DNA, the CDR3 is TGTGCCAGCAGAGGGGGAGGGAACACCGGGGAGCTGTTTTTT.

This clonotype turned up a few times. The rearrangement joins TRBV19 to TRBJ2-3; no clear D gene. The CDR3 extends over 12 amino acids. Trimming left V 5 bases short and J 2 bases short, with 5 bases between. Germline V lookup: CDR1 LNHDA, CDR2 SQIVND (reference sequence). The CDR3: CASSPYTDTQYF. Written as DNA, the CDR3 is TGTGCCAGTAGTCCATACACAGATACGCAGTATTTT.

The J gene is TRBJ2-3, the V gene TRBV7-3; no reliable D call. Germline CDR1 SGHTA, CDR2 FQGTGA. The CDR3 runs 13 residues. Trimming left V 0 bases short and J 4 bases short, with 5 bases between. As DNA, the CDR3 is TGTGCCAGCAGCTTAACCAGAGCAGATACGCAGTATTTT. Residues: CASSLTRADTQYF. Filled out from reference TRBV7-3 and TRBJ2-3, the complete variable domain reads GAGVSQTPSNKVTEKGKYVELRCDPISGHTALYWYRQSLGQGPEFLIYFQGTGAADDSGLPNDRFFAVRPEGSVSTLKIQRTERGDSAVYLCASSLTRADTQYFGPGTRLTVL.

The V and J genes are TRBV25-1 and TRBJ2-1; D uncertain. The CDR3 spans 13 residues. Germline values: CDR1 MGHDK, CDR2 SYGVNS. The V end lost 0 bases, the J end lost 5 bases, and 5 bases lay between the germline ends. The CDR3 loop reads CASSEYEDNEQFF. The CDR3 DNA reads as TGTGCCAGCAGTGAATATGAAGACAATGAGCAGTTCTTC.

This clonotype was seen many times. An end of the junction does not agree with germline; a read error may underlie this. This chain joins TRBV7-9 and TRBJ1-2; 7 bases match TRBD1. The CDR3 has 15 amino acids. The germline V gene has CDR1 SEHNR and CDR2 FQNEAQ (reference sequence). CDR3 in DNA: TGTGCCAGCAGCTTAGGACAGGGAGTTAACTATGGCTACCCCTTC. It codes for CASSLGQGVNYGYPF.

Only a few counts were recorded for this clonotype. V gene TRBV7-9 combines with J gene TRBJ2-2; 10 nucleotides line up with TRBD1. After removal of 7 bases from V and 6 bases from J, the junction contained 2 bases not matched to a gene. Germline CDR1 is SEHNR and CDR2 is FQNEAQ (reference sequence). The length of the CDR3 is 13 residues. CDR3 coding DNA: TGTGCCAGCACTGACAGGGGGCCCGGGGAGCTGTTTTTT. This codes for CASTDRGPGELFF.

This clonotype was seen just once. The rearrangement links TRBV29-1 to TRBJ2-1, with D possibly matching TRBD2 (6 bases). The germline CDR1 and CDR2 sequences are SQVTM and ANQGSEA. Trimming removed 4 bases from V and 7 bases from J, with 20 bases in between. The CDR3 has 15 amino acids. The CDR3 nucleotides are TGCAGCGTTGGGCTAACGGGAGACGTCTGGAATGAGCAGTTCTTC. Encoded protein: CSVGLTGDVWNEQFF.

CDR3 coding DNA: TGCAGTGCTACAGGGGCCTCCTACGAGCAGTACTTC. As protein: CSATGASYEQYF. This sequence joins TRBV20-1 and TRBJ2-7; D is perhaps TRBD1 (6 bases). The CDR3 sequence is 12 residues long. Trimming left V 4 bases short and J 0 bases short, with 7 bases between. Germline V gives CDR1 DFQATT, CDR2 SNEGSKA (reference sequence).

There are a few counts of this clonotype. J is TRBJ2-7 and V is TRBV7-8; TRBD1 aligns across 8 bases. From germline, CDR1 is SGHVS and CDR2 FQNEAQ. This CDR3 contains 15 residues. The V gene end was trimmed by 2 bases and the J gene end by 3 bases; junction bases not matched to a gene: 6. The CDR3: CASSLTGQGIYEQYF. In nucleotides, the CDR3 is TGTGCCAGCAGCTTAACAGGACAGGGCATCTACGAGCAGTACTTC.

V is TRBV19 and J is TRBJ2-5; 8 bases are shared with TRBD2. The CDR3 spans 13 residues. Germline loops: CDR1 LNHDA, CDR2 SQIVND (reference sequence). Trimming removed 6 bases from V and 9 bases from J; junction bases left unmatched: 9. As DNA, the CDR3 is TGTGCCAGTAGGCTTAGCGGGGTCCAGGCCCAGTACTTC. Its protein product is CASRLSGVQAQYF.

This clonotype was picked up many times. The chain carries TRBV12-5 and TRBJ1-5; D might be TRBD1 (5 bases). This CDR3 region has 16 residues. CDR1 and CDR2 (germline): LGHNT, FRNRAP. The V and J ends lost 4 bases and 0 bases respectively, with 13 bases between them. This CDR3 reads CASGSDKAYSNQPQHF. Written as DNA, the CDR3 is TGTGCTAGTGGTTCGGACAAGGCGTATAGCAATCAGCCCCAGCATTTT.

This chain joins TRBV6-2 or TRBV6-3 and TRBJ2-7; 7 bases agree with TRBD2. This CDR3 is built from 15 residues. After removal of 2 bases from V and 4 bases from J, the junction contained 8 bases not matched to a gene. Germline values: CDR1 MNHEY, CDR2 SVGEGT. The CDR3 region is CASSYKASGGYEQYF. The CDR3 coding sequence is TGTGCCAGCAGTTACAAGGCTAGCGGAGGTTACGAGCAGTACTTC.

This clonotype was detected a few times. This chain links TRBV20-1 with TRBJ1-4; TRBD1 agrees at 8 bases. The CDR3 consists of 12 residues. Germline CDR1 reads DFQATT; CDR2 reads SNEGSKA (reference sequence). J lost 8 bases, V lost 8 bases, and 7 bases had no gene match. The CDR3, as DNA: TGCAGTACCAAGGGACAGGCCGAAAAACTGTTTTTT. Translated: CSTKGQAEKLFF.

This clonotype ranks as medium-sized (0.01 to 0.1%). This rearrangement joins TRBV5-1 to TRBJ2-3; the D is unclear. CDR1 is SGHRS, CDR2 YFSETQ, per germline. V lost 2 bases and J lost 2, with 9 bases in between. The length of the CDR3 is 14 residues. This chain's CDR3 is CASSFSTITDTQYF. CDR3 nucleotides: TGCGCCAGCAGCTTTAGCACAATCACAGATACGCAGTATTTT. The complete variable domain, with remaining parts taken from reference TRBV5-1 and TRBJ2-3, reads KAGVTQTPRYLIKTRGQQVTLSCSPISGHRSVSWYQQTPGQGLQFLFEYFSETQRNKGNFPGRFSGRQFSNSRSEMNVSTLELGDSALYLCASSFSTITDTQYFGPGTRLTVL.

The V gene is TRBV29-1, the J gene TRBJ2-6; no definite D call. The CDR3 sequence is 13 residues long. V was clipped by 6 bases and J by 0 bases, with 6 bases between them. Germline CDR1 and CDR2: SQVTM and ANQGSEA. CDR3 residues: CSVRLSGANVLTF. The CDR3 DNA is TGCAGCGTCAGGCTCTCTGGGGCCAACGTCCTGACTTTC.

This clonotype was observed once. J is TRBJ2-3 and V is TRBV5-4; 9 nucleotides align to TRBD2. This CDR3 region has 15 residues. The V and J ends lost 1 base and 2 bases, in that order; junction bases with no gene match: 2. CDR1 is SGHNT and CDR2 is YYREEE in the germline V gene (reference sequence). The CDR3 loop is CASSLQRGVTDTQYF. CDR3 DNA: TGTGCCAGCAGCTTGCAGCGGGGGGTCACAGATACGCAGTATTTT.

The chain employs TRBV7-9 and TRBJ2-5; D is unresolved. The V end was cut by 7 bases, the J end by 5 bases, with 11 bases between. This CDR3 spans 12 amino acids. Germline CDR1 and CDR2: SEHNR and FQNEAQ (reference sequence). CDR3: CASNIIPETQYF. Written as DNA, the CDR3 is TGTGCCAGCAACATCATCCCGGAGACCCAGTACTTC.

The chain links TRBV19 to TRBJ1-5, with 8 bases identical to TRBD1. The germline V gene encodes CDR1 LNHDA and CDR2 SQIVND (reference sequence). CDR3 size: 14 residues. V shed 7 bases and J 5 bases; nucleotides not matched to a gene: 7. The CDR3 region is CASIPGQGHQPQHF. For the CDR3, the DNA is TGTGCCAGTATCCCCGGACAGGGCCATCAGCCCCAGCATTTT.

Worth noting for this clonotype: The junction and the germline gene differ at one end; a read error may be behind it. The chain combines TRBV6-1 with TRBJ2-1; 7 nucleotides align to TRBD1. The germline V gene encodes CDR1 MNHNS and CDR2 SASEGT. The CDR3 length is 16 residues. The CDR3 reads CAGSHSTGESYNEQFF. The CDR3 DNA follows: TGTGCCGGCAGTCACTCTACAGGGGAGTCGTACAATGAGCAGTTCTTC.

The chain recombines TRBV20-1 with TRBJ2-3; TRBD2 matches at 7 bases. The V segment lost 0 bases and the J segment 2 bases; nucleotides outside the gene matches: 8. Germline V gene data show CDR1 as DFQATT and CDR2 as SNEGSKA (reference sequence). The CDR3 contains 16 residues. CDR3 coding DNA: TGCAGTGCTAGAGAGAGGGGACTATCTTACACAGATACGCAGTATTTT. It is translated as CSARERGLSYTDTQYF.

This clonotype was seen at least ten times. DNA for the CDR3: TGTGCCAGCAGCTCCCTAGATCGGCTCACAGATACGCAGTATTTT. It yields the protein CASSSLDRLTDTQYF. V is TRBV5-6 and J is TRBJ2-3; no reliable D call. This CDR3 region has 15 residues. V shed 3 bases and J shed 2 bases, with 13 bases lying between them. The V gene's germline CDR1 is SGHDT and CDR2 YYEEEE.

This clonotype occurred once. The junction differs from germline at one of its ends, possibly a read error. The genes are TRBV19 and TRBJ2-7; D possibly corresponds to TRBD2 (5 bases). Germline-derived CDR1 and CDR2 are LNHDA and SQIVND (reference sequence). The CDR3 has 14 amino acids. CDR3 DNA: TGTGCCAGTAGTTACGCTGAGGGTCGCTACAAGCAGTACTTC. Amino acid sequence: CASSYAEGRYKQYF.

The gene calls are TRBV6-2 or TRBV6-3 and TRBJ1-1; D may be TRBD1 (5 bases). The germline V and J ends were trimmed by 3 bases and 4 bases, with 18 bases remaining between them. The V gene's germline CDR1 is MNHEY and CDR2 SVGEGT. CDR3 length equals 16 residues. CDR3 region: CASSYRMDPRGTEAFF. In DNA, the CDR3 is TGTGCCAGCAGTTATCGTATGGACCCAAGGGGCACTGAAGCTTTCTTT.

This chain's CDR3 is CASSKGHRDSFTDTQYF. The CDR3 DNA sequence: TGCGCCAGCAGCAAGGGGCACAGGGATAGCTTCACAGATACGCAGTATTTT. The chain links TRBV5-1 to TRBJ2-3; the D gene is possibly TRBD1 (6 bases). The CDR3 spans 17 residues. Per the germline V gene, CDR1 is SGHRS and CDR2 is YFSETQ. V was clipped by 4 bases and J by 2 bases, with 20 bases between them.

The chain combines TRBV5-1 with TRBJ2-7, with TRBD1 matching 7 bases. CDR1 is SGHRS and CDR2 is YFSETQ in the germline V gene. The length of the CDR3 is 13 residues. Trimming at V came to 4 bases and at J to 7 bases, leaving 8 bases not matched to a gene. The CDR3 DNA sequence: TGCGCCAGCAGCGGATACAGGGGAAGGGAGCAGTACTTC. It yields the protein CASSGYRGREQYF.